A selection of T cell receptor beta chains follows, all from one sample in a study of metastatic and nonmetastatic thyroid tumors. Through MiXCR, TCRdb re-clonotyped the PCR reads. The data contain 35,000 to 40,000 clones, about 29% of them singletons. The specimen sequenced was blood. The receptors come from a male donor with papillary thyroid cancer or a benign thyroid nodule (not recorded which). Some clones in this sample may be carry-over from other donors' samples. Both conserved end residues are part of each CDR3. A D gene is named only where the DNA matches it firmly. Size is stated for part of the rows, as once, few or many counts, or as a class when the clone is expanded.

d_gene	abundance	j_gene	v_gene	CDR3aa	CDR3nt
.	few	TRBJ1-1	TRBV6-1	CASSESLLNTEAFF	TGTGCCAGCAGTGAAAGTCTCTTGAACACTGAAGCTTTCTTT
TRBD1	medium-sized	TRBJ2-7	TRBV6-1	CASSPQGAFHEQYF	TGTGCCAGCAGTCCACAGGGGGCTTTCCACGAGCAGTACTTC
.	.	TRBJ2-5	TRBV6-5	CASSYRRPNQETQYF	TGTGCCAGCAGTTACCGGAGACCGAACCAAGAGACCCAGTACTTC
.	.	TRBJ1-6	TRBV19	CASSIAYGENSPLHF	TGTGCCAGTAGTATAGCCTACGGGGAGAATTCACCCCTCCACTTT
.	few	TRBJ2-1	TRBV28	CASSFRGTFNEQFF	TGTGCCAGCAGTTTTCGGGGGACTTTCAATGAGCAGTTCTTC
.	few	TRBJ2-7	TRBV6-1	CASSLQWSPNYEQYF	TGTGCCAGCAGCCTACAGTGGAGCCCAAACTACGAGCAGTACTTC
TRBD1	.	TRBJ1-5	TRBV4-1	CASSRTGVGNQPQHF	TGCGCCAGCAGCCGGACAGGGGTGGGTAATCAGCCCCAGCATTTT
.	.	TRBJ2-3	TRBV18	CASSTSTEGADTQYF	TGTGCCAGCTCAACGTCAACAGAGGGGGCAGATACGCAGTATTTT
.	.	TRBJ2-2	TRBV11-3	CASSLAGTNTGELFF	TGTGCCAGCAGCTTAGCAGGCACGAACACCGGGGAGCTGTTTTTT
.	.	TRBJ1-2	TRBV29-1	CSVDPNYRGYTF	TGCAGCGTTGATCCCAACTATCGAGGCTACACCTTC
TRBD1	many	TRBJ2-1	TRBV6-1	CASGPDRGNHNEQFF	TGTGCCAGCGGACCCGACAGGGGGAATCACAATGAGCAGTTCTTC